The entry below gives a single T cell receptor (beta chain) sequence along with its context. These data are taken from a study of T cell changes during pregnancy in multiple sclerosis. Repertoires were generated with immunoSEQ multiplex PCR, while TCRdb's copy carries only in-frame clones and drops some. The sample yields 100,000 or so clones, approximately 92% seen once. CDR1 and CDR2 from the germline V gene are SGHVS and FNYEAQ. V shed 5 bases, J shed 7 bases, and the junction held 12 bases outside the gene matches. The CDR3 is 15 amino acids. Sequencing was performed on peripheral blood, taken after pregnancy. This rearrangement joins TRBV7-6 to TRBJ2-7, with TRBD2 identical over 9 bases. The clonotype was recovered from a female donor with multiple sclerosis, enrolled in a pregnancy study. For the CDR3, the DNA is TGTGCCAGCAGCCGTAGCGGGGGCCCTCTCTTTGAGCAGTACTTC. It codes for CASSRSGGPLFEQYF.